A selection of T cell receptor beta chains follows, all from one sample in a study of T cell responses to AZD1222 COVID-19 vaccine. Measured with immunoSEQ multiplex PCR; TCRdb has only the in-frame clones, and not every one. Of 150,000 to 200,000 clones listed, roughly 92% are singletons. The material was peripheral blood, obtained on day 0 of AZD1222 vaccination. The receptors were sampled from an adult in good health. Each CDR3 is given with its conserved first and last residue. The D gene is left open where the match is weak. Where a row states a size, it is once, few, many or the class of an expanded clone; other rows omit it.

D: TRBD2; V: TRBV10-2; size: .; J: TRBJ2-7; DNA: TGCGCCAGCAGTGTACGACTAGCGGGGCCCTACGAGCAGTACTTC; CDR3: CASSVRLAGPYEQYF
D: .; V: TRBV5-5; size: .; J: TRBJ1-2; DNA: TGTGCCAGCACCCCTTTTGAACACACTAACTATGGCTACACCTTC; CDR3: CASTPFEHTNYGYTF
D: TRBD2; V: TRBV27; size: .; J: TRBJ2-3; DNA: TGTGCCAGCACCCACCGACTAGCTCGAGATACGCAGTATTTT; CDR3: CASTHRLARDTQYF
D: .; V: TRBV19; size: .; J: TRBJ2-1; DNA: TGTGCCAGTAGTATAAGCGCGGGGAGCTCCTACAATGAGCAGTTCTTC; CDR3: CASSISAGSSYNEQFF
D: TRBD2; V: TRBV27; size: once; J: TRBJ2-2; DNA: TGTGCCAGCAGTTTAAAGGGACTAGCAGATAACACCGGGGAGCTGTTTTTT; CDR3: CASSLKGLADNTGELFF
D: TRBD2; V: TRBV11-2; size: .; J: TRBJ2-1; DNA: TGTGCCAGCAGCTCGACTAGCGGGAGTGGCAATGAGCAGTTCTTC; CDR3: CASSSTSGSGNEQFF
D: .; V: TRBV7-2; size: .; J: TRBJ2-2; DNA: TGTGCCAGCAGCTTAGAGGGACCTGTCATGGCAACCAGCGGGGAGCTGTTTTTT; CDR3: CASSLEGPVMATSGELFF
D: .; V: TRBV7-2; size: once; J: TRBJ2-2; DNA: TGTGCCAGCAGGCCCGTAGCCGGGGCAGCTTCGAACACCGGGGAGCTGTTTTTT; CDR3: CASRPVAGAASNTGELFF
D: TRBD1; V: TRBV30; size: .; J: TRBJ1-2; DNA: TGTGCCTCCCCTGCCAGGGGGGGCGTTAGCTACACCTTC; CDR3: CASPARGGVSYTF
D: TRBD2; V: TRBV6-5; size: .; J: TRBJ2-3; DNA: TGTGCCAGCAGCGGACTAGCGGGAGTGACAGATACGCAGTATTTT; CDR3: CASSGLAGVTDTQYF
D: TRBD1; V: TRBV6-1; size: .; J: TRBJ1-2; DNA: TGTGCCAGCAGTGAGGCAGGGGGCGCTGGCTATGGCTACACCTTC; CDR3: CASSEAGGAGYGYTF
D: .; V: TRBV6-5; size: .; J: TRBJ1-5; DNA: .; CDR3: CASSSSGVGNQPQHF
D: .; V: TRBV6-6; size: once; J: TRBJ2-7; DNA: TGTGCCAGCAGTTACGCCGGTGAGACCAGGGAGCAGTACTTC; CDR3: CASSYAGETREQYF
D: TRBD2; V: TRBV11-2; size: .; J: TRBJ2-1; DNA: TGTGCCAGCAGACCCCCGGGGGGTAGGATGAACAATGAGCAGTTCTTC; CDR3: CASRPPGGRMNNEQFF
D: .; V: TRBV4-1; size: .; J: TRBJ2-7; DNA: TGCGCCAGCAGCCAGACAGCCTCCTACGAGCAGTACTTC; CDR3: CASSQTASYEQYF
D: TRBD1; V: TRBV5-4; size: .; J: TRBJ2-5; DNA: TGTGCCAGCAGCAAATTAGGGACAGGGGAGACCCAGTACTTC; CDR3: CASSKLGTGETQYF
D: TRBD1; V: TRBV9; size: once; J: TRBJ2-1; DNA: TGTGCCAGCAGAGCTACCGGACAGGGAAGCAATGAGCAGTTCTTC; CDR3: CASRATGQGSNEQFF
D: TRBD1; V: TRBV19; size: once; J: TRBJ2-2; DNA: TGTGCCAGTAGTATAGAGGGGACAGGGTTCGGGGAGCTGTTTTTT; CDR3: CASSIEGTGFGELFF
D: TRBD1; V: TRBV5-1; size: .; J: TRBJ2-1; DNA: TGCGCCAGCAGCTCGGGCAGGGGGAATGAGCAGTTCTTC; CDR3: CASSSGRGNEQFF
D: .; V: TRBV19; size: .; J: TRBJ2-5; DNA: TGTGCCAGTAGCTTCCCAAACAGGCGTCAAGAGACCCAGTACTTC; CDR3: CASSFPNRRQETQYF
D: .; V: TRBV5-4; size: .; J: TRBJ1-1; DNA: TGTGCCAGCAGCTTGGTAGGGGATCGGGCTTTCTTT; CDR3: CASSLVGDRAFF
D: .; V: TRBV15; size: .; J: TRBJ2-1; DNA: TGTGCCACCAGCAGAGATCGGGGGCTCCCCTACAATGAGCAGTTCTTC; CDR3: CATSRDRGLPYNEQFF
D: TRBD2; V: TRBV6-1; size: .; J: TRBJ2-3; DNA: TGTGCCAGCAGTGAGGGGGGGGTATGGAGCACAGATACGCAGTATTTT; CDR3: CASSEGGVWSTDTQYF
D: TRBD2; V: TRBV7-2; size: .; J: TRBJ2-5; DNA: TGTGCCAGCAGCTTTGGCGGGAGGGCCGGTCAAGAGACCCAGTACTTC; CDR3: CASSFGGRAGQETQYF
D: .; V: TRBV4-1; size: few; J: TRBJ1-3; DNA: TGCGCCAGCACCTCTTTGGGCTCTGGAAACACCATATATTTT; CDR3: CASTSLGSGNTIYF
D: .; V: TRBV6-5; size: .; J: TRBJ2-1; DNA: TGTGCCAGCAGTTACTCGGCCAGGCACAATGAGCAGTTCTTC; CDR3: CASSYSARHNEQFF
D: .; V: TRBV20-1; size: .; J: TRBJ2-3; DNA: TGCAGTGCTAATAGGGGAGATACGCAGTATTTT; CDR3: CSANRGDTQYF
D: .; V: TRBV29-1; size: .; J: TRBJ1-2; DNA: TGCAGCGTTGGGTATGTTAGGAACTATGGCTACACCTTC; CDR3: CSVGYVRNYGYTF
D: .; V: TRBV3-1/TRBV3-2; size: .; J: TRBJ2-3; DNA: TGTGCCAGCAGCCATTGGACAGATACGCAGTATTTT; CDR3: CASSHWTDTQYF
D: .; V: TRBV27; size: .; J: TRBJ1-2; DNA: TGTGCCAGCAGGGGACACCCCAACTATGGCTACACCTTC; CDR3: CASRGHPNYGYTF
D: .; V: TRBV10-2; size: .; J: TRBJ1-6; DNA: TGCGCCAGCAGTGGGCGGGACACGGGACCGGTTTCACCCCTCCACTTT; CDR3: CASSGRDTGPVSPLHF
D: TRBD1; V: TRBV9; size: .; J: TRBJ2-1; DNA: TGTGCCAGCAGCGTAGACGGGACAGGGGGCTACAATGAGCAGTTCTTC; CDR3: CASSVDGTGGYNEQFF
D: .; V: TRBV19; size: .; J: TRBJ2-3; DNA: TGTGCCAGTAGTATCGCAGGGTGGAGCACAGATACGCAGTATTTT; CDR3: CASSIAGWSTDTQYF
D: TRBD1; V: TRBV5-1; size: .; J: TRBJ2-5; DNA: TGCGCCAGCAGCTTGATCGGGACAGGACAAGAGACCCAGTACTTC; CDR3: CASSLIGTGQETQYF
D: .; V: TRBV24-1; size: .; J: TRBJ2-2; DNA: TGTGCCACCAGTGCCCAGCACCGTCGCTACACCGGGGAGCTGTTTTTT; CDR3: CATSAQHRRYTGELFF
D: .; V: TRBV5-1; size: .; J: TRBJ2-2; DNA: TGCGCCAGCAGCTTCGGAGGAACGAACACCGGGGAGCTGTTTTTT; CDR3: CASSFGGTNTGELFF
D: .; V: TRBV6-5; size: .; J: TRBJ1-1; DNA: TGTGCCAGCATTTTTACGAACACTGAAGCTTTCTTT; CDR3: CASIFTNTEAFF
D: .; V: TRBV7-9; size: .; J: TRBJ1-2; DNA: TGTGCCAGCAGCATCAAAGGTATAGATCCCAACTATGGCTACACCTTC; CDR3: CASSIKGIDPNYGYTF
D: TRBD1; V: TRBV7-2; size: .; J: TRBJ1-3; DNA: TGTGCCAGCAGCTTAGAGAGGGGGCCTGGAAACACCATATATTTT; CDR3: CASSLERGPGNTIYF
D: TRBD1; V: TRBV18; size: .; J: TRBJ1-4; DNA: TGTGCCAGCTCACCACCGACAGGGAGGGAAAAACTGTTTTTT; CDR3: CASSPPTGREKLFF
D: .; V: TRBV4-1; size: .; J: TRBJ2-7; DNA: TGCGCCAGCAGCCAAGGTAGTGGCAGCTCCTACGAGCAGTACTTC; CDR3: CASSQGSGSSYEQYF
D: TRBD1; V: TRBV18; size: .; J: TRBJ1-6; DNA: TGTGCCAGCTCACCACCTCGACAGGGGATGGTAAGGTCACCCCTCCACTTT; CDR3: CASSPPRQGMVRSPLHF
D: TRBD1; V: TRBV6-4; size: .; J: TRBJ2-2; DNA: TGTGCCAGCAGCCCCGGGACAGTCTCTAACACCGGGGAGCTGTTTTTT; CDR3: CASSPGTVSNTGELFF
D: .; V: TRBV11-1; size: .; J: TRBJ1-5; DNA: TGTGCCAGCAGCTTGAACGTAAATCAGCCCCAGCATTTT; CDR3: CASSLNVNQPQHF